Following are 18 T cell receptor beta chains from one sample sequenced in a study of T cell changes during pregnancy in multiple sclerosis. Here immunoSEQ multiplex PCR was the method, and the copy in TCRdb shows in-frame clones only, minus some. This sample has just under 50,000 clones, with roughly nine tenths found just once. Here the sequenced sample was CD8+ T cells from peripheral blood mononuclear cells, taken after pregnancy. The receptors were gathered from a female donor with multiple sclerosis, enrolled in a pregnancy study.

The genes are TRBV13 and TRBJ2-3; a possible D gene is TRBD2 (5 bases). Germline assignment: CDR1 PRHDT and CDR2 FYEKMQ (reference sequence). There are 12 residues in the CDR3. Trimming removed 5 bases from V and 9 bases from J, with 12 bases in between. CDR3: CASSGSPATQYF. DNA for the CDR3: TGTGCCAGCAGCGGGAGCCCCGCGACGCAGTATTTT.

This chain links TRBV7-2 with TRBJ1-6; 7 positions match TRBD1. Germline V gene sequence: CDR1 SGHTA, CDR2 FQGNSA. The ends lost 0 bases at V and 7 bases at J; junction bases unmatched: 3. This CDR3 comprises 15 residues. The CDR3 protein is CASSLARGPNSPLHF. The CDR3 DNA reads TGTGCCAGCAGCTTAGCGAGGGGGCCGAATTCACCCCTCCACTTT.

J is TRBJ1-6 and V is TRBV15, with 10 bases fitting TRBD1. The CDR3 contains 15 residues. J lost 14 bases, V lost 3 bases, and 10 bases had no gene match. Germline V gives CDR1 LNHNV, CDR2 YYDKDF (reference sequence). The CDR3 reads CATSSPGTGDSTLHF. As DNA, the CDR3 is TGTGCCACCAGCAGCCCCGGGACAGGGGACAGCACCCTCCACTTT.

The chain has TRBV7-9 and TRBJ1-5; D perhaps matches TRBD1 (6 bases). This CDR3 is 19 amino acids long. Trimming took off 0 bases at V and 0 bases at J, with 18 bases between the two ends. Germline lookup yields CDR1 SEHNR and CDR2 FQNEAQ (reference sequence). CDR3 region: CASSLAKQGGVYSNQPQHF. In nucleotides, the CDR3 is TGTGCCAGCAGCTTAGCGAAACAGGGCGGAGTATATAGCAATCAGCCCCAGCATTTT.

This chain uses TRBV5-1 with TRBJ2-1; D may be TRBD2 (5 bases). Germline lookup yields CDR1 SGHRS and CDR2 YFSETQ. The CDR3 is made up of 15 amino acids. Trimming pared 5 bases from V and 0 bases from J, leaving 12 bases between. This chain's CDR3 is CASRGDTISYNEQFF. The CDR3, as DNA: TGCGCCAGCAGGGGAGACACAATCTCCTACAATGAGCAGTTCTTC.

The CDR3: CASSQYLTETYEQYF. The CDR3 DNA follows: TGCGCCAGCAGCCAATACTTGACAGAAACCTACGAGCAGTACTTC. This sequence joins TRBV4-1 and TRBJ2-7, with D possibly TRBD1 on 5 matching bases. CDR1 and CDR2 (germline): MGHRA, YSYEKL. Trimming took off 2 bases at V and 2 bases at J, with 13 bases between the two ends. This CDR3 region has 15 residues.

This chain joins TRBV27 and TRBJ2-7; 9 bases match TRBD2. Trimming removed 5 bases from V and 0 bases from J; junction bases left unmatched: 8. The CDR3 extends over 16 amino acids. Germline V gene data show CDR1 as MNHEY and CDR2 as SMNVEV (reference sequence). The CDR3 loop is CASSPLSGGPSYEQYF. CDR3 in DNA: TGTGCCAGCAGTCCCCTAAGCGGGGGGCCCTCCTACGAGCAGTACTTC.

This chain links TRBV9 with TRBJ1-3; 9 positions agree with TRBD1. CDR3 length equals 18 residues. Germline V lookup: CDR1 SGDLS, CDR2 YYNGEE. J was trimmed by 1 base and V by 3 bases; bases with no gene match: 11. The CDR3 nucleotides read TGTGCCAGCAGCGCCGAATGGGGACAGGGAAAGTCTGGAAACACCATATATTTT. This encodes CASSAEWGQGKSGNTIYF.

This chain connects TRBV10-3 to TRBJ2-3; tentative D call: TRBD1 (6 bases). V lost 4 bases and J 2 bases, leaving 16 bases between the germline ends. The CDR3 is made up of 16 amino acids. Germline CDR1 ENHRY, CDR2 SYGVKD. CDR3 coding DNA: TGTGCCATCAGTGCTTTATCAGGGGCCGACACAGATACGCAGTATTTT. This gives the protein CAISALSGADTDTQYF.

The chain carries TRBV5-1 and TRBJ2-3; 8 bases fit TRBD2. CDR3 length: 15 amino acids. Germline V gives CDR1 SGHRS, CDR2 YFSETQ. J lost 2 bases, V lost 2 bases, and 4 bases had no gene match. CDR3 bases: TGCGCCAGCAGCTTCCGCGGGGGGCACACAGATACGCAGTATTTT. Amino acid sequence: CASSFRGGHTDTQYF.

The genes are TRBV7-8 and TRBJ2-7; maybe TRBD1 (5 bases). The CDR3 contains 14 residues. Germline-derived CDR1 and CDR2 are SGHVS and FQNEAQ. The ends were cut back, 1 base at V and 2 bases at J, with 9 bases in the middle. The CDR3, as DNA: TGTGCCAGCAGCTTAGGGGGCTTAACCTACGAGCAGTACTTC. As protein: CASSLGGLTYEQYF.

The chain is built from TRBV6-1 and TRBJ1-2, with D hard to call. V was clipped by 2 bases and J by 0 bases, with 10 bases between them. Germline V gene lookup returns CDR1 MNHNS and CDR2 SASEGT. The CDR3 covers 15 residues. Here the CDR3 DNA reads TGTGCCAGCAGTGAACTTGCCGGGACTAACTATGGCTACACCTTC. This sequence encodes CASSELAGTNYGYTF.

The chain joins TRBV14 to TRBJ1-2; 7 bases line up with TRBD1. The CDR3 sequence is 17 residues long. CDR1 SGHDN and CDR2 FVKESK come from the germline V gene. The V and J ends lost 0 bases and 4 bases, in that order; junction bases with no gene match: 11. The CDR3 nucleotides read TGTGCCAGCAGCCAAGAAGAGGCGGAGGGGGCTGTCTATGGCTACACCTTC. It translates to CASSQEEAEGAVYGYTF.

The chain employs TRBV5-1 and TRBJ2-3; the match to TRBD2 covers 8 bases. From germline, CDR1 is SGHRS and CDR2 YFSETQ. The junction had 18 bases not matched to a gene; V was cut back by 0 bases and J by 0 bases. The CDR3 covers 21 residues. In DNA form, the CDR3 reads TGCGCCAGCAGCTTGGGGGTCAGACGAGCGGGGGACGGGAGGAGCACAGATACGCAGTATTTT. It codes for CASSLGVRRAGDGRSTDTQYF.

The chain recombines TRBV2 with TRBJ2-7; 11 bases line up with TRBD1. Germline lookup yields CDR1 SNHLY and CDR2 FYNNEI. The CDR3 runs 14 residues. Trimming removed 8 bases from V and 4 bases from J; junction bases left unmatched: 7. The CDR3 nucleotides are TGTGCCAGCCTCCCGGGACAGGGGGGTTACGAGCAGTACTTC. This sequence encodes CASLPGQGGYEQYF.

The CDR3 DNA reads TGTGCCAGCAGCTCCCTCGGGGAGGGTGGGGTAAATTCACCCCTCCACTTT. It codes for CASSSLGEGGVNSPLHF. The chain employs TRBV13 and TRBJ1-6; no firm D call. The CDR3 totals 17 residues. V was trimmed by 4 bases and J by 7 bases, leaving 20 bases between them. Germline V gene data show CDR1 as PRHDT and CDR2 as FYEKMQ (reference sequence).

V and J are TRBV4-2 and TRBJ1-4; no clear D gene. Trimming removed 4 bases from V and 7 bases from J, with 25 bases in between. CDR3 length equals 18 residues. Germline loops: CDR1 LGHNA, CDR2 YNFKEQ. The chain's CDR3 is CASSPNLLLGGPTEKLFF. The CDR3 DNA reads TGTGCCAGCAGCCCCAATCTCCTCTTAGGAGGACCGACTGAAAAACTGTTTTTT.

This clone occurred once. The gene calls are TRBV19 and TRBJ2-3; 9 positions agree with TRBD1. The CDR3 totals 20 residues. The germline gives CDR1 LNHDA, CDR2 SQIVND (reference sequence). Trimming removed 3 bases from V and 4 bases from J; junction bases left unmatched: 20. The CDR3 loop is CASSMYARPETGGLADTQYF. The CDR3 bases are TGTGCCAGTAGTATGTATGCCCGACCAGAAACAGGGGGCCTTGCAGATACGCAGTATTTT.